These 31 T cell receptor beta chains came from one sample sequenced in a study of blood T cell repertoires in COVID-19 (dated by TCRdb to between 2020 and 2021). The library was prepared using the immunoSEQ multiplex PCR assay. As stored in TCRdb, this immuneACCESS dataset retains in-frame rearrangements with V and J assigned. A fraction of the clones does not appear; measured against another copy, unresolved V genes explain less than half of the discrepancy, and the remainder lacks a known reason. A total of more than 75,000 clones appear in this sample, under 85% of them only once. Around 13% of the sample comes from the top ten. The material sequenced was peripheral blood. These receptor sequences come from a human donor in a cohort sampled during active COVID-19.

This clone was picked up one time. V gene TRBV10-3 combines with J gene TRBJ1-2, with 10 bases identical to TRBD1. Looked up from germline, CDR1 is ENHRY and CDR2 is SYGVKD. CDR3 length equals 17 residues. The V gene end was trimmed by 6 bases and the J gene end by 4 bases; junction bases not matched to a gene: 14. CDR3 region: CAIRGTDRDRGGYGYTF. The CDR3 DNA reads as TGTGCCATCAGGGGAACCGACCGGGACAGGGGAGGCTATGGCTACACCTTC.

V and J are TRBV19 and TRBJ1-5, with D perhaps matching TRBD1 (5 bases). Trimming took 8 bases from V and 4 from J, leaving 21 bases between them. The CDR3 totals 16 residues. From germline, CDR1 is LNHDA and CDR2 SQIVND (reference sequence). The chain's CDR3 is CASVPLGRAENQPQHF. CDR3 coding DNA: TGTGCCAGTGTCCCCCTCGGCAGGGCTGAAAATCAGCCCCAGCATTTT.

This chain links TRBV28 with TRBJ2-1, with TRBD2 matching over 12 bases. The germline gives CDR1 MDHEN, CDR2 SYDVKM. This CDR3 spans 17 amino acids. Germline trimming cut 4 bases from V and 8 bases from J; bases unmatched to any gene: 12. The CDR3 loop is CASSSPDSSGGADEQFF. CDR3 sequence (DNA): TGTGCCAGCAGTTCCCCAGATTCTAGCGGGGGGGCGGATGAGCAGTTCTTC.

The gene calls are TRBV18 and TRBJ1-5, with a possible D match to TRBD1 (6 bases). Trimming removed 8 bases from V and 0 bases from J, with 11 bases in between. The length of the CDR3 is 14 residues. The V gene's germline CDR1 is KGHSH and CDR2 LQKENI. The CDR3 loop reads CASTSGDSNQPQHF. Written as DNA, the CDR3 is TGTGCCAGCACGTCAGGGGATAGCAATCAGCCCCAGCATTTT.

This rearrangement joins TRBV3-1 (or the pseudogene TRBV3-2) to TRBJ1-2; no firm D call. This CDR3 contains 13 residues. Trimming cost V 0 bases and J 4 bases, with 6 bases left between them. Germline V gene lookup returns CDR1 LGHDT and CDR2 YNNKEL (reference sequence). DNA for the CDR3: TGTGCCAGCAGCCAAGAGCAACTCTATGGCTACACCTTC. This sequence encodes CASSQEQLYGYTF.

V gene TRBV2 combines with J gene TRBJ2-2, with 7 bases identical to TRBD1. V was clipped by 7 bases and J by 4 bases; unmatched bases: 6. This CDR3 has 14 residues. From germline, CDR1 is SNHLY and CDR2 FYNNEI. The CDR3 DNA sequence: TGTGCCAGCACCGTGACAGGGATCACCGGGGAGCTGTTTTTT. Residues: CASTVTGITGELFF.

The chain links TRBV7-6 to TRBJ2-1, with D maybe TRBD2 (7 bases). V dropped 0 bases and J dropped 0 bases, with 9 bases sitting between them. Germline V gene data show CDR1 as SGHVS and CDR2 as FNYEAQ. The CDR3 extends over 16 amino acids. The CDR3 nucleotides read TGTGCCAGCAGCTTAGCGGGGGGGCCCTCCTACAATGAGCAGTTCTTC. Translating it yields CASSLAGGPSYNEQFF.

The chain recombines TRBV5-1 with TRBJ2-3, with a tentative D call TRBD1 (5 bases). The V end lost 0 bases, the J end lost 2 bases, and 10 bases lay between the germline ends. The CDR3 totals 15 residues. Looked up from germline, CDR1 is SGHRS and CDR2 is YFSETQ. The DNA for the CDR3 is TGCGCCAGCAGCTTGGAGCCAGGGCCCACAGATACGCAGTATTTT. Translation gives CASSLEPGPTDTQYF.

The chain links TRBV3-1 (or the pseudogene TRBV3-2) to TRBJ1-3; D is possibly TRBD1 (5 bases). The CDR3 length is 17 residues. Per germline, CDR1 LGHDT and CDR2 YNNKEL (reference sequence). The V end lost 1 base, the J end lost 0 bases, and 13 bases lay between the germline ends. CDR3 sequence reads: CASSQAIRTPSGNTIYF. The CDR3 coding sequence is TGTGCCAGCAGCCAAGCGATACGGACACCCTCTGGAAACACCATATATTTT.

The chain carries TRBV7-8 and TRBJ1-1; possible D gene TRBD1, 5 bases. CDR1 SGHVS and CDR2 FQNEAQ come from the germline V gene. Trimming cost V 0 bases and J 1 base, with 21 bases left between them. This CDR3 comprises 19 residues. DNA of the CDR3: TGTGCCAGCAGCTTAGCCCTCCCGGGACTGATAAAACCGAACACTGAAGCTTTCTTT. As protein: CASSLALPGLIKPNTEAFF.

This sequence joins TRBV7-9 and TRBJ2-7; 8 nucleotides align to TRBD2. Germline CDR1 reads SEHNR; CDR2 reads FQNEAQ (reference sequence). Germline trimming cut 5 bases from V and 6 bases from J; bases unmatched to any gene: 6. The CDR3 consists of 13 residues. CDR3 in amino acids: CASSPGLVPEQYF. The DNA of the CDR3 is TGTGCCAGCAGCCCGGGACTAGTACCCGAGCAGTACTTC.

This clone was detected only once. The chain carries TRBV6-5 and TRBJ1-2; 8 bases fit TRBD1. V was clipped by 6 bases and J by 8 bases; unmatched bases: 5. This CDR3 is built from 12 residues. Germline assignment: CDR1 MNHEY and CDR2 SVGAGI. DNA for the CDR3: TGTGCCAGCAGGGACAGGGTGGGAGGCTACACCTTC. Translation: CASRDRVGGYTF.

This chain links TRBV5-1 with TRBJ2-7; possible D gene TRBD2, 5 bases. The CDR3 runs to 15 residues. V lost 4 bases and J lost 3, with 17 bases in between. Germline assignment: CDR1 SGHRS and CDR2 YFSETQ. The CDR3 DNA reads TGCGCCAGCAGCGCCCTCGGCGGGTCGGACTACGAGCAGTACTTC. Translating it yields CASSALGGSDYEQYF. The full variable domain, its missing parts supplied by reference TRBV5-1 and TRBJ2-7, is KAGVTQTPRYLIKTRGQQVTLSCSPISGHRSVSWYQQTPGQGLQFLFEYFSETQRNKGNFPGRFSGRQFSNSRSEMNVSTLELGDSALYLCASSALGGSDYEQYFGPGTRLTVT.

The chain is built from TRBV12-5 and TRBJ1-4; D call uncertain. The CDR3 is 15 residues long. The V and J ends lost 6 bases and 5 bases respectively, with 16 bases between them. CDR1 LGHNT and CDR2 FRNRAP come from the germline V gene. The CDR3 region is CASGPALSGNEKLFF. The DNA of the CDR3 is TGTGCTAGTGGCCCCGCCCTCTCCGGGAATGAAAAACTGTTTTTT.

This clone has a single count. The CDR3 spells CASSRSGTPGTGELFF. The DNA for the CDR3 is TGTGCCAGCAGCCGCTCCGGGACTCCGGGAACCGGGGAGCTGTTTTTT. The chain recombines TRBV3-1 (or the pseudogene TRBV3-2) with TRBJ2-2, with a tentative D call TRBD2 (6 bases). The CDR3 contains 16 residues. V lost 4 bases, J lost 5 bases, and 17 bases lay in between. Germline-derived CDR1 and CDR2 are LGHDT and YNNKEL (reference sequence).

The count of this clone is one. The gene calls are TRBV6-5 and TRBJ1-1; 10 bases agree with TRBD1. The germline V gene encodes CDR1 MNHEY and CDR2 SVGAGI. With 8 bases clipped from V and 5 bases from J, the junction kept 11 bases outside the gene matches. CDR3 length: 15 residues. The CDR3 DNA reads as TGTGCCAGCGGTTTCACCGGACAGGGGGAAACTGAAGCTTTCTTT. It is translated as CASGFTGQGETEAFF.

The chain has TRBV3-1 (or the pseudogene TRBV3-2) and TRBJ1-5; D is perhaps TRBD1 (5 bases). The germline gives CDR1 LGHDT, CDR2 YNNKEL (reference sequence). The CDR3 is 14 residues long. Trimming stripped 5 bases from V and 5 bases from J, with 13 bases between. In DNA form, the CDR3 reads TGTGCCAGCAGCAACGTACCGGGGGATCAGCCCCAGCATTTT. Translated: CASSNVPGDQPQHF.

The chain recombines TRBV13 with TRBJ2-3; 8 bases line up with TRBD2. Germline CDR1 is PRHDT and CDR2 is FYEKMQ (reference sequence). Trimming at V came to 3 bases and at J to 10 bases, leaving 6 bases not matched to a gene. CDR3 length: 13 amino acids. The CDR3 protein is CASSFRRGGAQYF. In DNA, the CDR3 is TGTGCCAGCAGCTTTCGACGGGGGGGAGCGCAGTATTTT.

V and J are TRBV5-1 and TRBJ2-5, with 12 bases identical to TRBD1. The trim removed 3 bases at V and 5 bases at J, leaving 5 bases unmatched. The germline V gene encodes CDR1 SGHRS and CDR2 YFSETQ. CDR3 length equals 15 residues. The CDR3 sequence: CASSSGTGGFETQYF. CDR3 bases: TGCGCCAGCAGCTCCGGGACAGGGGGCTTTGAGACCCAGTACTTC.

The chain links TRBV19 to TRBJ1-6; D may be TRBD1 (6 bases). This CDR3 is built from 15 residues. Trimming stripped 6 bases from V and 5 bases from J, with 14 bases between. Germline V gene sequence: CDR1 LNHDA, CDR2 SQIVND (reference sequence). CDR3 residues: CASREAQGDNSPLHF. CDR3 sequence (DNA): TGTGCCAGTAGGGAAGCACAGGGTGATAATTCACCCCTCCACTTT.

The chain combines TRBV6-1 with TRBJ2-7; no definite D call. Germline V CDR1 and CDR2: MNHNS, SASEGT. V was cut by 2 bases and J by 2 bases, with 13 bases left in between. The CDR3 contains 15 residues. As DNA, the CDR3 is TGTGCCAGCAGTGAACTGTTATACGGAGCCTACGAGCAGTACTTC. Translation gives CASSELLYGAYEQYF.

The chain joins TRBV27 to TRBJ2-7; tentative D call: TRBD1 (6 bases). CDR3 length equals 17 residues. Trimming took off 6 bases at V and 4 bases at J, with 25 bases between the two ends. The V gene's germline CDR1 is MNHEY and CDR2 SMNVEV (reference sequence). CDR3 amino acids: CASSTPPRQGKQYEQYF. Here the CDR3 DNA reads TGTGCCAGCAGCACCCCCCCCCGGCAGGGGAAGCAGTACGAGCAGTACTTC.

This clone was seen only once. V and J are TRBV4-1 and TRBJ2-5; 8 nucleotides line up with TRBD2. The CDR3 has 15 amino acids. Germline-derived CDR1 and CDR2 are MGHRA and YSYEKL. V gave up 0 bases and J gave up 3 bases; unmatched junction bases: 3. The DNA for the CDR3 is TGCGCCAGCAGCCAAGACGGAGCGGGGGAAGAGACCCAGTACTTC. It codes for CASSQDGAGEETQYF.

The rearrangement links TRBV15 to TRBJ2-2, with 11 bases identical to TRBD1. The CDR3 totals 15 residues. The trim removed 5 bases at V and 6 bases at J, leaving 5 bases unmatched. Per the germline V gene, CDR1 is LNHNV and CDR2 is YYDKDF (reference sequence). In nucleotides, the CDR3 is TGTGCCACCAGCCCAGGACAGGGGGCCTCCGGGGAGCTGTTTTTT. This translates into CATSPGQGASGELFF.

The gene calls are TRBV11-2 and TRBJ1-3; D uncertain. This CDR3 has 15 amino acids. In germline, CDR1 is SGHAT, CDR2 FQNNGV. V was cut by 3 bases and J by 1 base, with 10 bases left in between. The CDR3 reads CASSFVGGSGNTIYF. CDR3 DNA: TGTGCCAGCAGCTTCGTCGGAGGGTCTGGAAACACCATATATTTT.

The chain joins TRBV19 to TRBJ1-5; D perhaps matches TRBD1 (6 bases). Germline CDR1 LNHDA, CDR2 SQIVND (reference sequence). V lost 5 bases, J lost 0 bases, and 11 bases lay in between. The CDR3 length is 15 residues. The CDR3 DNA reads as TGTGCCAGTAGTCTCACAGGGTTTAGCAATCAGCCCCAGCATTTT. Protein: CASSLTGFSNQPQHF.

The V call is TRBV19, the J call TRBJ2-1, with TRBD1 as a possible D gene (6 bases). CDR1 is LNHDA and CDR2 is SQIVND in the germline V gene (reference sequence). This CDR3 is built from 16 residues. The germline V and J ends were trimmed by 7 bases and 5 bases, with 21 bases remaining between them. CDR3 DNA sequence: TGTGCCAGTACACAGACCGACAGGCCAATTCACAATGAGCAGTTCTTC. Amino acids: CASTQTDRPIHNEQFF.

This sequence joins TRBV7-8 and TRBJ2-1; TRBD1 is a possible D gene (6 bases). This CDR3 comprises 16 residues. CDR1 and CDR2 (germline): SGHVS, FQNEAQ. The V and J ends lost 5 bases and 3 bases respectively, with 17 bases between them. The CDR3 region is CASSREAGAGYNEQFF. CDR3 DNA sequence: TGTGCCAGCAGCCGAGAGGCAGGGGCTGGCTACAATGAGCAGTTCTTC. Variable domain in full (rest from reference TRBV7-8 and TRBJ2-1): GAGVSQSPRYKVAKRGQDVALRCDPISGHVSLFWYQQALGQGPEFLTYFQNEAQLDKSGLPSDRFFAERPEGSVSTLKIQRTQQEDSAVYLCASSREAGAGYNEQFFGPGTRLTVL.

This clone was seen only once. V gene TRBV6-5 combines with J gene TRBJ2-4, with D perhaps matching TRBD1 (5 bases). CDR3 length: 13 residues. The ends were cut back, 7 bases at V and 2 bases at J, with 9 bases in the middle. Per the germline V gene, CDR1 is MNHEY and CDR2 is SVGAGI. The CDR3 coding sequence is TGTGCCAGCAAGACAGTTTCCAAAAACATTCAGTACTTC. This encodes CASKTVSKNIQYF.

This clone was found a few times. The CDR3 sequence is CASSPRQGAYEQYF. The CDR3 bases are TGTGCCAGCAGCCCTAGACAGGGGGCCTACGAGCAGTACTTC. The chain is built from TRBV7-9 and TRBJ2-7; TRBD1 agrees at 9 bases. CDR1 SEHNR and CDR2 FQNEAQ come from the germline V gene (reference sequence). Losses at the gene ends were 5 bases for V and 2 bases for J; bases not matched to a gene: 4. The CDR3 length is 14 residues.

The chain employs TRBV9 and TRBJ1-1; TRBD1 might be the D (6 bases). Per the germline V gene, CDR1 is SGDLS and CDR2 is YYNGEE. V dropped 0 bases and J dropped 4 bases, with 13 bases sitting between them. The length of the CDR3 is 15 residues. CDR3 residues: CASSVVPTGVTEAFF. The CDR3 region has the DNA TGTGCCAGCAGCGTAGTCCCGACAGGTGTCACTGAAGCTTTCTTT.